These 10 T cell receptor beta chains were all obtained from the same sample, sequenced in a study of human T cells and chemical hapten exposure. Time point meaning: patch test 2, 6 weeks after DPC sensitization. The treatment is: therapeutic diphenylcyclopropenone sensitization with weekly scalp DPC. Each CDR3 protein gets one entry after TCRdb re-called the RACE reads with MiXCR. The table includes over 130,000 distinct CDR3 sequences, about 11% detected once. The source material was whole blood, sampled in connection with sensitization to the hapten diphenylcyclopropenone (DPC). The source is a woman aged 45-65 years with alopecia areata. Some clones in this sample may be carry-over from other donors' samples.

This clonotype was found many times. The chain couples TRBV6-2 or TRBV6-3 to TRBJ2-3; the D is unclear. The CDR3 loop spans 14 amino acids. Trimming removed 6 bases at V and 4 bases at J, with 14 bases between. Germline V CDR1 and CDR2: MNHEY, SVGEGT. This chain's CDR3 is CASRPGRLADTQYF. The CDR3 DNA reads TGTGCCAGCAGACCCGGACGCCTGGCAGATACGCAGTATTTT.

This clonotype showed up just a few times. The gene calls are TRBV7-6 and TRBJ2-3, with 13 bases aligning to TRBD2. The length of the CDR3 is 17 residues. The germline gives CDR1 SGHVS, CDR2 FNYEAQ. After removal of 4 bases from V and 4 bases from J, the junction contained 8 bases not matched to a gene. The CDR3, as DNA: TGTGCCAGCAGCTCAGGACTAGCGGGAGTGAAAGCAGATACGCAGTATTTT. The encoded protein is CASSSGLAGVKADTQYF.

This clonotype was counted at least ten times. CDR3: CASSSGGVYEQFF. The CDR3 region has the DNA TGTGCCAGCAGCTCGGGCGGGGTCTATGAGCAGTTCTTC. The rearrangement uses TRBV14 and TRBJ2-1, with TRBD2 as a possible D gene (6 bases). The CDR3 totals 13 residues. Trimming removed 5 bases from V and 8 bases from J, with 13 bases in between. Looked up from germline, CDR1 is SGHDN and CDR2 is FVKESK.

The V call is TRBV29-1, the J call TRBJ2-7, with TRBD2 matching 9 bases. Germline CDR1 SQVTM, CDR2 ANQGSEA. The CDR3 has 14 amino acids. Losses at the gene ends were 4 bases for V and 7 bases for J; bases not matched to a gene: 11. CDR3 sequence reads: CSVGDLAGRGEQYF. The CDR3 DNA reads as TGCAGCGTTGGGGATCTAGCGGGACGGGGGGAGCAGTACTTC.

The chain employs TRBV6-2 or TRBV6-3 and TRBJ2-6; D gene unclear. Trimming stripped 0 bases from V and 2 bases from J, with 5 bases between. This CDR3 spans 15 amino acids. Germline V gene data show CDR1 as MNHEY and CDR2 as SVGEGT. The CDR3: CASSYSIAGANVLTF. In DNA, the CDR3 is TGTGCCAGCAGTTACTCGATTGCTGGGGCCAACGTCCTGACTTTC.

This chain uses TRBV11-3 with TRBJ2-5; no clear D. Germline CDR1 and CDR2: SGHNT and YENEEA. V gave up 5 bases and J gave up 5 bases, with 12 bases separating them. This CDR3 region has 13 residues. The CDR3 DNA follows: TGTGCCAGCAGCACGGGTGCTTCGGAGACCCAGTACTTC. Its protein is CASSTGASETQYF.

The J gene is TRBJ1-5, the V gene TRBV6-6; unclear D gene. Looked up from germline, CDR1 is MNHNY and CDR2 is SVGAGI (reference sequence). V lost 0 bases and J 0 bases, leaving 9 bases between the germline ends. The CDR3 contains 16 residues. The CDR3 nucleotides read TGTGCCAGCAGTTACTCGGCGCTTTATAGCAATCAGCCCCAGCATTTT. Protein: CASSYSALYSNQPQHF.

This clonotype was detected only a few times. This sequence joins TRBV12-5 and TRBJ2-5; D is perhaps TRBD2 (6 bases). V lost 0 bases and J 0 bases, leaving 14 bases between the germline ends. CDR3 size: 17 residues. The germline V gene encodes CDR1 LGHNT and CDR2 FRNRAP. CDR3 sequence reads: CASGLVKGGGYQETQYF. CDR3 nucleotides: TGTGCTAGTGGTTTGGTAAAGGGTGGGGGGTACCAAGAGACCCAGTACTTC.

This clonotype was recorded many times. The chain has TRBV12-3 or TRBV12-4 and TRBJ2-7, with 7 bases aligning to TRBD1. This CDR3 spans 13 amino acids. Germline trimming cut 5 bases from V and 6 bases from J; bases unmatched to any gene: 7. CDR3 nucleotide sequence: TGTGCCAGCAGTGTGGGACAGAAGGGCGAGCAGTACTTC. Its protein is CASSVGQKGEQYF.

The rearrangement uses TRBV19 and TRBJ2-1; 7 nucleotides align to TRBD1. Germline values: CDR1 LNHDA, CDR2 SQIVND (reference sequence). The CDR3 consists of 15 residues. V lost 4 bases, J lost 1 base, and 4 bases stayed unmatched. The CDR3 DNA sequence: TGTGCCAGTAGTAGAGAGACAGGGTCCTACAATGAGCAGTTCTTC. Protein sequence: CASSRETGSYNEQFF. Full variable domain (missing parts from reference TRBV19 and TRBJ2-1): DGGITQSPKYLFRKEGQNVTLSCEQNLNHDAMYWYRQDPGQGLRLIYYSQIVNDFQKGDIAEGYSVSREKKESFPLTVTSAQKNPTAFYLCASSRETGSYNEQFFGPGTRLTVL.